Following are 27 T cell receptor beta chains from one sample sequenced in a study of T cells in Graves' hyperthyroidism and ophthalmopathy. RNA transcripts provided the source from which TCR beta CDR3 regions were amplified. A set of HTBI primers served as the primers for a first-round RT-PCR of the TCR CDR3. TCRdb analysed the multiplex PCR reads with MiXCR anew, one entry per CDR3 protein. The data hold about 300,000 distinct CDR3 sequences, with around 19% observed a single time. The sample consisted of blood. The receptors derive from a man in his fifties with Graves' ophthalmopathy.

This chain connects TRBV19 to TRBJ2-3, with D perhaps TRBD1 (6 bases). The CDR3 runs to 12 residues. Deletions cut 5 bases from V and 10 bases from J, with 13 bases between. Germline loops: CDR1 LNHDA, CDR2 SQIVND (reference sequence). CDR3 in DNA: TGTGCCAGTAGTTACGGACAGAGCTCGCAGTATTTT. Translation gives CASSYGQSSQYF.

This CDR3 reads CSARSRQSSYNSPLHF. The CDR3 bases are TGCAGTGCTAGATCTCGCCAGAGCTCCTATAATTCACCCCTCCACTTT. The chain recombines TRBV20-1 with TRBJ1-6; no reliable D call. Per germline, CDR1 DFQATT and CDR2 SNEGSKA (reference sequence). The V end was cut by 2 bases, the J end by 0 bases, with 11 bases between. The CDR3 length is 16 residues.

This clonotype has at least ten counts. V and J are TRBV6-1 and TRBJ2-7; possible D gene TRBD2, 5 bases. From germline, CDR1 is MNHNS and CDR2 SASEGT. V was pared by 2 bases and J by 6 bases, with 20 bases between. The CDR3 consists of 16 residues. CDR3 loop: CASSEFAWPEDIEQYF. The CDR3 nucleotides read TGTGCCAGCAGTGAATTCGCTTGGCCGGAGGATATCGAGCAGTACTTC.

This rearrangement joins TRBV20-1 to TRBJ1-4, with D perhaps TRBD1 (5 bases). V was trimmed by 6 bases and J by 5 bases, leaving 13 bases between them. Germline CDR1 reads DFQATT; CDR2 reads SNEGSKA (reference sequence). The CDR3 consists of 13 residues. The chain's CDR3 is CSASGTLNEKLFF. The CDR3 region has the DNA TGCAGTGCGTCCGGGACCCTGAATGAAAAACTGTTTTTT.

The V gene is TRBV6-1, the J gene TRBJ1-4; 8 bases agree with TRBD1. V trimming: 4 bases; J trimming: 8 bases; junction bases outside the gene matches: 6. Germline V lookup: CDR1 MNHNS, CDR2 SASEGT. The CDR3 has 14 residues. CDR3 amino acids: CASSGAGGREKLFF. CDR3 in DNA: TGTGCCAGCAGTGGGGCAGGGGGCCGCGAAAAACTGTTTTTT.

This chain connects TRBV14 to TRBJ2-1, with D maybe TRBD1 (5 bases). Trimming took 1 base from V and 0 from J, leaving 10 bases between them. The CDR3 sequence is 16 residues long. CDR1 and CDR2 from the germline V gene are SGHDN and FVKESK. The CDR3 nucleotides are TGTGCCAGCAGCCAAGGGGGCCCGAGCTCCTACAATGAGCAGTTCTTC. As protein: CASSQGGPSSYNEQFF.

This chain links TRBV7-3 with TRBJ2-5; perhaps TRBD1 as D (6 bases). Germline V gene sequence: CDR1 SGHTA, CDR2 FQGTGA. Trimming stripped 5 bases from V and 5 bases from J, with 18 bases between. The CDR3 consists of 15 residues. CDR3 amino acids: CASSPWGQIGETQYF. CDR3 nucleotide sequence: TGTGCCAGCAGCCCGTGGGGACAAATTGGGGAGACCCAGTACTTC. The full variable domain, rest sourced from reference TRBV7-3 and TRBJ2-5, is GAGVSQTPSNKVTEKGKYVELRCDPISGHTALYWYRQSLGQGPEFLIYFQGTGAADDSGLPNDRFFAVRPEGSVSTLKIQRTERGDSAVYLCASSPWGQIGETQYFGPGTRLLVL.

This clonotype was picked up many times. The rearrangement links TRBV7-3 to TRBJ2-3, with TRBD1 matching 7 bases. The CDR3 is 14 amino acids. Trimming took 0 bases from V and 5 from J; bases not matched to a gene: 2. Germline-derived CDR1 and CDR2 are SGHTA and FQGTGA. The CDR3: CASSLTGGRDTQYF. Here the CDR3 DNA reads TGTGCCAGCAGCTTAACAGGGGGCCGAGATACGCAGTATTTT.

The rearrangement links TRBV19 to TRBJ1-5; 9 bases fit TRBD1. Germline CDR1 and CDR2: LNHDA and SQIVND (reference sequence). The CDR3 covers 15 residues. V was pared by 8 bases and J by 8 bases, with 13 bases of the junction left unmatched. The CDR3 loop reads CASEGGTGLIEPQHF. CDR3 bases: TGTGCCAGTGAGGGCGGGACAGGGTTAATTGAGCCCCAGCATTTT.

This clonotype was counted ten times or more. In DNA form, the CDR3 reads TGTGCCAGCAGCCTAGGAGGGACAGGGAACTACGAGCAGTACTTC. It yields the protein CASSLGGTGNYEQYF. This chain links TRBV5-5 with TRBJ2-7; TRBD1 matches 9 bases. J was trimmed by 3 bases and V by 4 bases; bases with no gene match: 8. The germline CDR1 and CDR2 sequences are SGHKS and YYEKEE (reference sequence). This CDR3 has 15 residues.

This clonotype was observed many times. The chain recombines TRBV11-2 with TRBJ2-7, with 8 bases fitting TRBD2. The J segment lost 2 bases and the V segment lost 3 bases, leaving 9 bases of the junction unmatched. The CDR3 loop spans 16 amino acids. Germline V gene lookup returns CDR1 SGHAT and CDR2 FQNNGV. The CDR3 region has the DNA TGTGCCAGCAGCTTCCCTAACGGGAGGGTTGCCTACGAGCAGTACTTC. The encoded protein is CASSFPNGRVAYEQYF.

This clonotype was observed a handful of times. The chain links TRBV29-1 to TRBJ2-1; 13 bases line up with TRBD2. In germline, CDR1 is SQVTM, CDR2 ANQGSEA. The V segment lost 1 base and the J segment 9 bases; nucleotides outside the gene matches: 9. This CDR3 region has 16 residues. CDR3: CSVEVGGLAGVREQFF. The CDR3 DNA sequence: TGCAGCGTTGAAGTAGGAGGACTAGCGGGAGTTCGTGAGCAGTTCTTC.

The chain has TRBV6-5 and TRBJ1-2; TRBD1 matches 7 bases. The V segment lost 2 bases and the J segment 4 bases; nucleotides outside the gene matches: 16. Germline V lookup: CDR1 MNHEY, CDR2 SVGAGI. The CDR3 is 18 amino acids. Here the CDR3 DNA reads TGTGCCAGCAGTTACGACCGGGACAGCGACACCTCGGGCTATGGCTACACCTTC. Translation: CASSYDRDSDTSGYGYTF.

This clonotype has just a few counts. The CDR3 region has the DNA TGTGCCAGCAGTTCACCTTATCGGGACAGGCGAGAAGAGGTCCAGTACTTC. It codes for CASSSPYRDRREEVQYF. The chain carries TRBV2 and TRBJ2-5, with 8 bases aligning to TRBD1. Unmatched junction bases numbered 21, after V lost 5 bases and J lost 10 bases. Looked up from germline, CDR1 is SNHLY and CDR2 is FYNNEI. The CDR3 extends over 17 amino acids.

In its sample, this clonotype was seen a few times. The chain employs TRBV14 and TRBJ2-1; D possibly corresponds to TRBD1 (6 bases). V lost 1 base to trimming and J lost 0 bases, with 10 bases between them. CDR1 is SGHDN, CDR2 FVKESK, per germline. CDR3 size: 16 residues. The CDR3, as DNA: TGTGCCAGCAGCCAAGGGGACATACGCTCCTACAATGAGCAGTTCTTC. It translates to CASSQGDIRSYNEQFF.

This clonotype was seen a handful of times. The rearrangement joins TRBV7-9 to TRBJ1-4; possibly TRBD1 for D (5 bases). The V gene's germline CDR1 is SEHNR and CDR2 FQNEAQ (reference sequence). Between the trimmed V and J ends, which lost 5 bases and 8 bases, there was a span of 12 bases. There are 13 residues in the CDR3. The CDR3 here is CASSIGTAEKLFF. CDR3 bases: TGTGCCAGCAGCATCGGGACCGCGGAAAAACTGTTTTTT.

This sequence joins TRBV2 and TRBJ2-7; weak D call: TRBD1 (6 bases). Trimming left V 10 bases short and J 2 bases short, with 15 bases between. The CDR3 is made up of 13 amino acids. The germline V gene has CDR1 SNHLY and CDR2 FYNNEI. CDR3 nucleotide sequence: TGTGCCACCTGGACAGATGTGGCCTACGAGCAGTACTTC. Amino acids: CATWTDVAYEQYF.

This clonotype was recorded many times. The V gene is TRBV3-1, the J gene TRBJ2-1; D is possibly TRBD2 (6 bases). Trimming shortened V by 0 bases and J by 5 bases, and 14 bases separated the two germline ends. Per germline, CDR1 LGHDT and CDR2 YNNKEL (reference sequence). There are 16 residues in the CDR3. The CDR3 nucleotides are TGTGCCAGCAGCCAAGAAGGGGAGGCATGGGACAATGAGCAGTTCTTC. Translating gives CASSQEGEAWDNEQFF.

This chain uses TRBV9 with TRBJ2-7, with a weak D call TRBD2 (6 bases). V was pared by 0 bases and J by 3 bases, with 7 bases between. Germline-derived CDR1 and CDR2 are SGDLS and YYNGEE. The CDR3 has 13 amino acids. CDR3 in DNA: TGTGCCAGCAGCGTAGGACTAGACTACGAGCAGTACTTC. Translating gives CASSVGLDYEQYF.

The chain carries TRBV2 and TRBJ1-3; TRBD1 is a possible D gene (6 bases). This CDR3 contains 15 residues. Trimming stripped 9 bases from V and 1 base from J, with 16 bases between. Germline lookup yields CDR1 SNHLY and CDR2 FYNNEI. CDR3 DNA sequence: TGTGCCAGTCAGAGGGGGTCGGCTTCTGGAAACACCATATATTTT. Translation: CASQRGSASGNTIYF. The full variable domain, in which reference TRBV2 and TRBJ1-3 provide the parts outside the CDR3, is EPEVTQTPSHQVTQMGQEVILRCVPISNHLYFYWYRQILGQKVEFLVSFYNNEISEKSEIFDDQFSVERPDGSNFTLKIRSTKLEDSAMYFCASQRGSASGNTIYFGEGSWLTVV.

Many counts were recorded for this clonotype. The CDR3 reads CATSRDLGTSAHNEQFF. The CDR3 coding sequence is TGTGCCACCAGCAGAGATCTGGGGACTAGCGCCCACAATGAGCAGTTCTTC. The chain carries TRBV15 and TRBJ2-1; 10 nucleotides align to TRBD2. This CDR3 region has 17 residues. Losses at the gene ends were 0 bases for V and 5 bases for J; bases not matched to a gene: 7. Germline CDR1 is LNHNV and CDR2 is YYDKDF (reference sequence).

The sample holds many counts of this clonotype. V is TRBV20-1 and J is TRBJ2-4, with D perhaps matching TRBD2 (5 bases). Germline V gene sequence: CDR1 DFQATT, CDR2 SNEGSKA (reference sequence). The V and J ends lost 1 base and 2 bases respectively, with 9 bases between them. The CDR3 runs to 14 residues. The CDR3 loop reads CSARGGPPKNIQYF. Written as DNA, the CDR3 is TGCAGTGCTAGAGGCGGGCCGCCCAAAAACATTCAGTACTTC.

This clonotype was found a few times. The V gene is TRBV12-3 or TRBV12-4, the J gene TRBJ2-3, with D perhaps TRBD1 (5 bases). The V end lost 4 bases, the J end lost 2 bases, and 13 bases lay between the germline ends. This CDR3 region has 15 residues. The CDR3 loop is CASSYAQGYTDTQYF. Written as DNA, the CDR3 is TGTGCCAGCAGTTACGCTCAGGGTTACACAGATACGCAGTATTTT.

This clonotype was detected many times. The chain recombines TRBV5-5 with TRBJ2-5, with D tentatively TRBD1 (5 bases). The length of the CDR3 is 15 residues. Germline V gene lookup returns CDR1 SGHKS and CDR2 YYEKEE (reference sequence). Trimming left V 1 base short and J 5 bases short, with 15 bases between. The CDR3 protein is CASSLLGAREETQYF. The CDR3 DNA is TGTGCCAGCAGCTTGTTAGGGGCTCGCGAGGAGACCCAGTACTTC.

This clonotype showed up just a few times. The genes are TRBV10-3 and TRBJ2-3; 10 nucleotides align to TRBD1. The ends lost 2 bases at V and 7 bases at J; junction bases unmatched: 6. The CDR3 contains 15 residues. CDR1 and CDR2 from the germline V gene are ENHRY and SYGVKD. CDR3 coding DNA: TGTGCCATCAGTGAGCAGGACAGGGGGAAAAATACGCAGTATTTT. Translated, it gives CAISEQDRGKNTQYF.

The CDR3, as DNA: TGCGCCAGCAGCTCCGGGACAGGGATAAACGAGCAGTACTTC. Protein product: CASSSGTGINEQYF. This sequence joins TRBV5-1 and TRBJ2-7, with 9 nucleotides matching TRBD1. Trimming cost V 3 bases and J 5 bases; bases outside gene matches: 6. The CDR3 length is 14 residues. From germline, CDR1 is SGHRS and CDR2 YFSETQ.

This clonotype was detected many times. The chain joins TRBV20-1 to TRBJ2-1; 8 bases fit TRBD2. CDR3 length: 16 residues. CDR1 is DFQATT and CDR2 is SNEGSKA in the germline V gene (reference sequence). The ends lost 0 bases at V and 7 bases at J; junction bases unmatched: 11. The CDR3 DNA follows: TGCAGTGCTAGAGACGTGGAAGGGACTAGGACGAATGAGCAGTTCTTC. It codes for CSARDVEGTRTNEQFF.